This TCR beta chain was identified during a study of cytomegalovirus exposure and HLA in healthy donors. Study-level results: The later analysis indicated that the majority of CMV-associated TCR beta chains appeared HLA-restricted. The listing of 150 to 200 TCR beta chains classed them as cytomegalovirus-associated. Most observed TCR sequences were rare, whereas some public TCRs were detected in many donors.

Regarding donors, all were healthy bone marrow donors. This clone was found a few times. Its antigen is not identified. PCR used 60 Vbeta primers and 13 Jbeta primers. The data were produced by immunoSEQ multiplex PCR, yet TCRdb's version contains in-frame clones alone and is incomplete. Of roughly 240,000 clones listed, approximately 85% are singletons. V dropped 4 bases and J dropped 9 bases, with 16 bases sitting between them. Germline-derived CDR1 and CDR2 are SGHRS and YFSETQ. This CDR3 spans 13 amino acids. The receptor's source is a girl aged 2 to 10 in good health and CMV-seronegative. This rearrangement joins TRBV5-1 to TRBJ2-5; tentatively, D is TRBD2 (5 bases). Material: PBMCs. The CDR3 nucleotides are TGCGCCAGCAGCCCGGAGACCCGAGCGGCCCAGTACTTC. It specifies CASSPETRAAQYF. Based on the CDR3 plus reference TRBV5-1 and TRBJ2-5, the full variable domain is KAGVTQTPRYLIKTRGQQVTLSCSPISGHRSVSWYQQTPGQGLQFLFEYFSETQRNKGNFPGRFSGRQFSNSRSEMNVSTLELGDSALYLCASSPETRAAQYFGPGTRLLVL.